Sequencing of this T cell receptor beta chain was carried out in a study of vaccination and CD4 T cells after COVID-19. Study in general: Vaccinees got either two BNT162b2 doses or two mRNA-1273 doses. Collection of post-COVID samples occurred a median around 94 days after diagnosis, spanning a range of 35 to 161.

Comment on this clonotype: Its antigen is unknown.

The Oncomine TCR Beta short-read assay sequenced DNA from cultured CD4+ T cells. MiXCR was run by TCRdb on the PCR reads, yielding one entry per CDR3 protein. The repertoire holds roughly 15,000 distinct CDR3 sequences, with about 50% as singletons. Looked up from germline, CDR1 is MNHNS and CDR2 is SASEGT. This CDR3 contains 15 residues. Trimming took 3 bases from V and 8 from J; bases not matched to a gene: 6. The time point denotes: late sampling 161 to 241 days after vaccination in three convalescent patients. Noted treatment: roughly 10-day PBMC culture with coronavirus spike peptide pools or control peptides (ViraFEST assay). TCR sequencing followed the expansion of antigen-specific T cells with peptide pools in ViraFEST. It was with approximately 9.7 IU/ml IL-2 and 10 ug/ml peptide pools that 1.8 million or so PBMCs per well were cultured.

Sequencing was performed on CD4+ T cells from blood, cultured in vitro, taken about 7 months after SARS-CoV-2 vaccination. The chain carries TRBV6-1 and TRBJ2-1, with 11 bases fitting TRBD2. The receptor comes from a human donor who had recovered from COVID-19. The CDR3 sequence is CASSEETSGIYEQFF. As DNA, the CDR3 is TGTGCCAGCAGTGAGGAGACTAGCGGGATCTATGAGCAGTTCTTC.